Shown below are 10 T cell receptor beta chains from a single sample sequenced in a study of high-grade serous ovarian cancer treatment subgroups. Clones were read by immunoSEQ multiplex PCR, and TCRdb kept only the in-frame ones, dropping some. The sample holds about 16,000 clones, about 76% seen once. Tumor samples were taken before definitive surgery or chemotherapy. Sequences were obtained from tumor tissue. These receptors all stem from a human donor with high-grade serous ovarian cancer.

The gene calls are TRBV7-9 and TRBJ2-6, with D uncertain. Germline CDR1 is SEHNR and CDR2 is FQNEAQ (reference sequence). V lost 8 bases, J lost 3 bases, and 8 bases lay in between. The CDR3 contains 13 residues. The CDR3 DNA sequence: TGTGCCAGCGAGTGGGTTGGGGCCAACGTCCTGACTTTC. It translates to CASEWVGANVLTF.

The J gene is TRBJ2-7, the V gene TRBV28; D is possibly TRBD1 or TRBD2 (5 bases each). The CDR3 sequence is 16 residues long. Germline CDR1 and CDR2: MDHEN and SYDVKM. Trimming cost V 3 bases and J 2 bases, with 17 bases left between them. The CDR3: CASSFSPDWGPYEQYF. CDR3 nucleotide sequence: TGTGCCAGCAGTTTTAGTCCTGATTGGGGACCCTACGAGCAGTACTTC.

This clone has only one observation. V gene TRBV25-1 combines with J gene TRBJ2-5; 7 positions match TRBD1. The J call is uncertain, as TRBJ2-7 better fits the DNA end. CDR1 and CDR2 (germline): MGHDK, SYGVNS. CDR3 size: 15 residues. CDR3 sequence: CASSGYRGQTYEQYF. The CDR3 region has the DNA TGTGCCAGCAGTGGATACAGGGGACAGACCTACGAGCAGTACTTC.

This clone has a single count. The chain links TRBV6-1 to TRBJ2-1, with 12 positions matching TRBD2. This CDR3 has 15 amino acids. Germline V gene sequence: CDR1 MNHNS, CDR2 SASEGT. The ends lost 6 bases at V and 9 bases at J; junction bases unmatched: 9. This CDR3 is CASRAPSGGASEQFF. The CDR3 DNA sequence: TGTGCCAGCAGGGCTCCTAGCGGGGGGGCCTCTGAGCAGTTCTTC.

The CDR3 DNA follows: TGTGCCAGCAGCTTACGAGGGGGCCCTCGTAATTTACAAGAGACCCAGTACTTC. Its translation is CASSLRGGPRNLQETQYF. The V gene is TRBV11-2, the J gene TRBJ2-5; TRBD1 agrees at 7 bases. V dropped 2 bases and J dropped 2; count of bases not matched to a gene: 14. CDR3 length equals 18 residues. The V gene's germline CDR1 is SGHAT and CDR2 FQNNGV. The complete variable domain, with remaining parts taken from reference TRBV11-2 and TRBJ2-5, reads EAGVAQSPRYKIIEKRQSVAFWCNPISGHATLYWYQQILGQGPKLLIQFQNNGVVDDSQLPKDRFSAERLKGVDSTLKIQPAKLEDSAVYLCASSLRGGPRNLQETQYFGPGTRLLVL.

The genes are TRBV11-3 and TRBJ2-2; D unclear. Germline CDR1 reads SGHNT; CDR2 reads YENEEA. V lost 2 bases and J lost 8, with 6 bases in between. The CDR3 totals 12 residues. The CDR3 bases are TGTGCCAGCAGCTTATTGGCAGGGGAGCTGTTTTTT. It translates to CASSLLAGELFF.

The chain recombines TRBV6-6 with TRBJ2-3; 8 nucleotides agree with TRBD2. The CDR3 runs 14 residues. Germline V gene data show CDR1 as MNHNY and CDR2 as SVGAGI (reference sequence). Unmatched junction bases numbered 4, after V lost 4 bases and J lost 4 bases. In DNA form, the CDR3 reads TGTGCCAGCAGTTCGGGGGGGCGGTCAGATACGCAGTATTTT. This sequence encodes CASSSGGRSDTQYF.

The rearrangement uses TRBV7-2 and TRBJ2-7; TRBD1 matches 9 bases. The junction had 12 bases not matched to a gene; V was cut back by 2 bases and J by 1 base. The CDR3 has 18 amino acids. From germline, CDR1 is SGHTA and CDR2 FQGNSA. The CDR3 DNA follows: TGTGCCAGCAGCTTAAGAGGTCCGGACAGGGGTTCTTCCTACGAGCAGTACTTC. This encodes CASSLRGPDRGSSYEQYF.

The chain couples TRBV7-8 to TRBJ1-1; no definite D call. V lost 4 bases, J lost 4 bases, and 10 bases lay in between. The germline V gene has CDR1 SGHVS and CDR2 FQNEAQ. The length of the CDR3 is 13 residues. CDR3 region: CASSSLAVTEAFF. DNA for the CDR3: TGTGCCAGCAGCTCCCTCGCAGTCACTGAAGCTTTCTTT.

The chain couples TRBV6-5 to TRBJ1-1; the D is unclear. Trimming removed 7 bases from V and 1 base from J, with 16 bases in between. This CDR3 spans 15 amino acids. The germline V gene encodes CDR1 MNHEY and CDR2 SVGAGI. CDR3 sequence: CASIKLPGGNTEAFF. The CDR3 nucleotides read TGTGCCAGCATCAAACTACCCGGCGGGAACACTGAAGCTTTCTTT.